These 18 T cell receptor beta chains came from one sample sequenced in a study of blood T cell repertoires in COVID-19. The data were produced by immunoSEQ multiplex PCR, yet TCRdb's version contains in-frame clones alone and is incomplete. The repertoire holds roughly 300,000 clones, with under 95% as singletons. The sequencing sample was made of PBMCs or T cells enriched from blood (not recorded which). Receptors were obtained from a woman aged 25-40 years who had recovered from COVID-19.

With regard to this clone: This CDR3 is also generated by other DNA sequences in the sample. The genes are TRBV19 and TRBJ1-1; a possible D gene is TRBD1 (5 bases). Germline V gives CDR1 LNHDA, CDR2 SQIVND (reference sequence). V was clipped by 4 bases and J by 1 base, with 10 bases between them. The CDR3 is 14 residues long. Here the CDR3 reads CASSTRTGNTEAFF. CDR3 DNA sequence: TGTGCCAGTAGTACCAGAACAGGGAACACTGAAGCTTTCTTT.

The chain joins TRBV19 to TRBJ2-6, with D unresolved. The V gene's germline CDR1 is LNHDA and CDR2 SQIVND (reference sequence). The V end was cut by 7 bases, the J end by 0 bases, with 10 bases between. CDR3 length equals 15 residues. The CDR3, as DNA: TGTGCCAGTACCCCAATCGGCTCTGGGGCCAACGTCCTGACTTTC. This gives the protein CASTPIGSGANVLTF.

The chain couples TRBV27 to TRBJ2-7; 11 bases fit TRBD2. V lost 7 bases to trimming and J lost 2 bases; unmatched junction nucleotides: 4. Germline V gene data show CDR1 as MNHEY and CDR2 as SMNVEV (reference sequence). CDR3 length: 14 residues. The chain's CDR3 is CASTKLAGAYEQYF. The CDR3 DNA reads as TGTGCCAGCACCAAACTAGCGGGAGCCTACGAGCAGTACTTC.

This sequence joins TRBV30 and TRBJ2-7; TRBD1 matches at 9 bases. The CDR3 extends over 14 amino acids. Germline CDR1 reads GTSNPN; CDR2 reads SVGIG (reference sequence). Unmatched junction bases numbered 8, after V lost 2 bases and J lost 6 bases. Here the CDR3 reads CAWSSRGTGPEQYF. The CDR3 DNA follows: TGTGCCTGGAGTTCACGGGGGACAGGGCCCGAGCAGTACTTC.

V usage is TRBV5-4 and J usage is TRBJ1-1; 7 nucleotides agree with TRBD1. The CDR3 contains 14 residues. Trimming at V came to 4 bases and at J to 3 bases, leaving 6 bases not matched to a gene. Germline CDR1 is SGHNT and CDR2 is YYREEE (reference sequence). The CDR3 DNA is TGTGCCAGCAGCACGTGGGACAGCTACACTGAAGCTTTCTTT. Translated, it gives CASSTWDSYTEAFF.

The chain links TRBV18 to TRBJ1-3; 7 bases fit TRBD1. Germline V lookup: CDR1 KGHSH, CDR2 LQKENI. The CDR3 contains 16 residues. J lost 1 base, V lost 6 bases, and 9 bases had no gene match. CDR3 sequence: CASSHDRAASGNTIYF. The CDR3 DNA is TGTGCCAGCTCGCATGACAGGGCCGCTTCTGGAAACACCATATATTTT.

CDR3 region: CASSTGLAVTQYF. The CDR3, as DNA: TGTGCCAGCAGTACGGGACTGGCAGTTACGCAGTATTTT. The chain joins TRBV12-3 or TRBV12-4 to TRBJ2-3; the D gene is possibly TRBD2 (6 bases). V lost 5 bases, J lost 8 bases, and 14 bases lay in between. The CDR3 is 13 residues long.

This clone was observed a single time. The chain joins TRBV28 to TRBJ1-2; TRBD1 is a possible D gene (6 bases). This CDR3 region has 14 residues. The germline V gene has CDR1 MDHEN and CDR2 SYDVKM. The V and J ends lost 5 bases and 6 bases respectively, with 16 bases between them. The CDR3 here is CASSPGQSNDGYTF. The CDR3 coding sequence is TGTGCCAGCAGTCCCGGACAGAGCAACGATGGCTACACCTTC.

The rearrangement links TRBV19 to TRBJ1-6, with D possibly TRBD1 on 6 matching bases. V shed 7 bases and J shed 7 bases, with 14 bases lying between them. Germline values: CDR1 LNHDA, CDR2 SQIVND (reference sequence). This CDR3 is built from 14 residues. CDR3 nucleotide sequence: TGTGCCAGTAACCAACAGGGTAGCAATTCACCCCTCCACTTT. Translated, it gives CASNQQGSNSPLHF. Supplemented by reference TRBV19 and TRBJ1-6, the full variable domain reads DGGITQSPKYLFRKEGQNVTLSCEQNLNHDAMYWYRQDPGQGLRLIYYSQIVNDFQKGDIAEGYSVSREKKESFPLTVTSAQKNPTAFYLCASNQQGSNSPLHFGNGTRLTVT.

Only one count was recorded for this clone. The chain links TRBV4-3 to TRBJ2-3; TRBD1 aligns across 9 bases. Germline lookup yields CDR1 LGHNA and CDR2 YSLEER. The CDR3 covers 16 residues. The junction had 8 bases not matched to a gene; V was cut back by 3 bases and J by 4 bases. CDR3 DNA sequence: TGCGCCAGCAGCCATACCGGGACAGGGTTGCCAGATACGCAGTATTTT. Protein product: CASSHTGTGLPDTQYF.

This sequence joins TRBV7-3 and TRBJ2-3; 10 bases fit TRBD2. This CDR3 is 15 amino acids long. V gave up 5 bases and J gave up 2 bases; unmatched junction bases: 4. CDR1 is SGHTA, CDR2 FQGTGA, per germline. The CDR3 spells CASSSGTSDTDTQYF. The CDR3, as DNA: TGTGCCAGCAGCAGCGGGACTAGCGACACAGATACGCAGTATTTT.

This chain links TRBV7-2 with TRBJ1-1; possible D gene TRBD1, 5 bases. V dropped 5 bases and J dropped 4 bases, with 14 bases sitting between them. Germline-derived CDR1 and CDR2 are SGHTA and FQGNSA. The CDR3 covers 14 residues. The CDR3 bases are TGTGCCAGCAGCCTAACGGGGGGTGCCACTGAAGCTTTCTTT. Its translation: CASSLTGGATEAFF.

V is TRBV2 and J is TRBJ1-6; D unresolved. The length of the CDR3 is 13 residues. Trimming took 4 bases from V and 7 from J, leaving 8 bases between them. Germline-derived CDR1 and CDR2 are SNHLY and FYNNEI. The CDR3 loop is CASSAELNSPLHF. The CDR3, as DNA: TGTGCCAGCAGTGCGGAGTTAAATTCACCCCTCCACTTT.

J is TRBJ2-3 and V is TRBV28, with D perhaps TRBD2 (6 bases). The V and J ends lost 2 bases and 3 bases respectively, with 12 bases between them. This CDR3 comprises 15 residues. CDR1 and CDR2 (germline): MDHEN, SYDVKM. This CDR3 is CASSLASEETDTQYF. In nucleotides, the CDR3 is TGTGCCAGCAGTTTAGCTAGCGAAGAAACAGATACGCAGTATTTT.

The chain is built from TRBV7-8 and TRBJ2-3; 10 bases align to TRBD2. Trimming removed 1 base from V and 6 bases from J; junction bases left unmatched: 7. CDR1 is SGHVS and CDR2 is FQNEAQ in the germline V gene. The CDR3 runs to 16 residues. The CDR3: CASSLGSSGRGDTQYF. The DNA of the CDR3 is TGTGCCAGCAGCTTAGGATCTAGCGGGAGAGGTGATACGCAGTATTTT.

The CDR3 nucleotides are TGTGCCAGCAGCCGGGACAGAAGCAACAATGAGCAGTTCTTC. Its translation: CASSRDRSNNEQFF. This sequence joins TRBV7-2 and TRBJ2-1; 7 bases map to TRBD1. The V and J ends lost 5 bases and 5 bases, in that order; junction bases with no gene match: 6. This CDR3 is 14 amino acids long. CDR1 is SGHTA and CDR2 is FQGNSA in the germline V gene.

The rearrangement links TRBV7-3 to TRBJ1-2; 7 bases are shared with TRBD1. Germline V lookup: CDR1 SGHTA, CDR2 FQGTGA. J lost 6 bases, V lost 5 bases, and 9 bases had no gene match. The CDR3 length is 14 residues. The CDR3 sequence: CASSPAGTENGYTF. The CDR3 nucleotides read TGTGCCAGCAGCCCGGCCGGGACAGAGAATGGCTACACCTTC.

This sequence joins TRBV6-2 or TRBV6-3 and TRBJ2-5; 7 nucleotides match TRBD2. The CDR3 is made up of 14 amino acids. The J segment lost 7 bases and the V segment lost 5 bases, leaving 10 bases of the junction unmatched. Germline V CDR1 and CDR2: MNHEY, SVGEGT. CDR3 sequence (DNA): TGTGCCAGCAGTATAGATACCTGGGGGGGGACCCAGTACTTC. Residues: CASSIDTWGGTQYF.